The T cell receptor beta chain described here comes from a study of post-analysis software for immune sequencing data. Study findings and constraints: Compared with controls, patients had more of roughly five TRBV segments, including TRBV5-6, TRBV5-1 and TRBV20-1. Significantly lower normalized Chao1 diversity was found in patients with multiple sclerosis relative to controls. Strong co-clustering by F measure was seen for same-batch samples.

The CDR3 loop spans 13 amino acids. Deletions cut 4 bases from V and 10 bases from J, with 14 bases between. Looked up from germline, CDR1 is SGHTA and CDR2 is FQGNSA. Tagging with unique molecular identifiers was a feature of the TCR beta cDNA libraries. When 1 to 10 million T cells were used, they gave a few hundred thousand cDNA molecules. TCRdb re-called the PCR reads with MiXCR, one entry per CDR3 protein. The sample yields roughly 870,000 distinct CDR3 sequences, about 53% seen once. On this clonotype itself: Its antigen is still unknown.

The chain has TRBV7-2 and TRBJ2-1, with D possibly matching TRBD1 (6 bases). The clonotype was recovered from a girl aged 10 to 17 with multiple sclerosis. Specimen: blood. The chain's CDR3 is CASSWEAQGEQFF. Written as DNA, the CDR3 is TGTGCCAGCAGCTGGGAAGCGCAGGGGGAGCAGTTCTTC.